The 7 T cell receptor beta chains listed next were all sequenced from one sample in a study of T-cell reconstitution after alpha-beta-depleted transplantation in children. TCRbeta library preparation incorporated unique molecular identifiers. TCRdb called the PCR reads again in MiXCR, with one record for every CDR3 protein. Among fewer than 550,000 distinct CDR3 sequences, over 9.5% were seen once, and the ten largest hold around 2.2%. Sequenced here: PBMCs, sampled before TCRalphabeta/CD19-depleted stem cell transplant. These receptors came from a child under 10 years old with inherited bone marrow failure, due to receive a stem cell transplant.

This chain uses TRBV6-1 with TRBJ1-6; the match to TRBD1 covers 8 bases. With 5 bases clipped from V and 4 bases from J, the junction kept 10 bases outside the gene matches. Germline CDR1 reads MNHNS; CDR2 reads SASEGT. The CDR3 has 17 residues. The CDR3: CASSPSTGALYNSPLHF. The CDR3 region has the DNA TGTGCCAGCAGTCCTTCGACAGGGGCCCTTTATAATTCACCCCTCCACTTT.

In its sample, this clonotype was seen many times. The gene calls are TRBV20-1 and TRBJ1-5, with TRBD1 matching 7 bases. V trimming: 3 bases; J trimming: 4 bases; junction bases outside the gene matches: 0. CDR3 length: 12 residues. Germline values: CDR1 DFQATT, CDR2 SNEGSKA (reference sequence). The CDR3 protein is CSARDRNQPQHF. CDR3 nucleotides: TGCAGTGCTAGGGACAGGAATCAGCCCCAGCATTTT.

This clonotype was counted only a few times. This chain uses TRBV4-2 with TRBJ2-1; the match to TRBD1 covers 10 bases. The V segment lost 4 bases and the J segment 9 bases; nucleotides outside the gene matches: 9. The germline V gene encodes CDR1 LGHNA and CDR2 YNFKEQ. This CDR3 region has 15 residues. The CDR3 DNA is TGTGCCAGCAGCCTCGGACAGGGGGGTATCAGTGAGCAGTTCTTC. Protein product: CASSLGQGGISEQFF.

Ten or more counts support this clonotype. The gene calls are TRBV6-5 and TRBJ2-3; TRBD2 aligns across 11 bases. This CDR3 has 17 amino acids. The germline CDR1 and CDR2 sequences are MNHEY and SVGAGI. Losses at the gene ends were 0 bases for V and 6 bases for J; bases not matched to a gene: 8. The CDR3 reads CASSYSGLAEVWDTQYF. The CDR3 DNA is TGTGCCAGCAGTTACTCGGGACTAGCGGAAGTCTGGGATACGCAGTATTTT.

The chain links TRBV12-3 or TRBV12-4 to TRBJ2-1; D not certain. V was cut by 6 bases and J by 8 bases, with 17 bases left in between. This CDR3 has 14 residues. CDR3 amino acids: CASSQGAVFDEQFF. The DNA of the CDR3 is TGTGCCAGCAGCCAAGGCGCGGTTTTCGATGAGCAGTTCTTC.

The gene calls are TRBV15 and TRBJ2-5; no firm D call. Trimming stripped 5 bases from V and 5 bases from J, with 15 bases between. Germline values: CDR1 LNHNV, CDR2 YYDKDF (reference sequence). The CDR3 has 14 amino acids. CDR3 DNA sequence: TGTGCCACCAGCGAAGCGAACCCCGGGGAGACCCAGTACTTC. It yields the protein CATSEANPGETQYF. Supplemented by reference TRBV15 and TRBJ2-5, the full variable domain reads DAMVIQNPRYQVTQFGKPVTLSCSQTLNHNVMYWYQQKSSQAPKLLFHYYDKDFNNEADTPDNFQSRRPNTSFCFLDIRSPGLGDTAMYLCATSEANPGETQYFGPGTRLLVL.

This clonotype was detected ten times or more. This chain uses TRBV4-3 with TRBJ2-6; D gene uncertain. CDR1 is LGHNA and CDR2 is YSLEER in the germline V gene. V was pared by 3 bases and J by 0 bases, with 15 bases between. The CDR3 totals 18 residues. The CDR3 DNA follows: TGCGCCAGCAGCCACCAAACCCGGCCCAACTCTGGGGCCAACGTCCTGACTTTC. Translation: CASSHQTRPNSGANVLTF.